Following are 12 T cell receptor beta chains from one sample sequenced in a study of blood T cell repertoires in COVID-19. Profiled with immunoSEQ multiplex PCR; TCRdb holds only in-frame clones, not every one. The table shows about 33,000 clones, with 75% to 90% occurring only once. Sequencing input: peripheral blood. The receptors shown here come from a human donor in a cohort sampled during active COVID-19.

The CDR3, as DNA: TGCGCCAGCAGCCTGGGGACTTCTCTCAATGAGCAGTTCTTC. It codes for CASSLGTSLNEQFF. The gene calls are TRBV5-1 and TRBJ2-1; D might be TRBD2 (6 bases). In germline, CDR1 is SGHRS, CDR2 YFSETQ. This CDR3 spans 14 amino acids. V lost 4 bases, J lost 6 bases, and 14 bases lay in between.

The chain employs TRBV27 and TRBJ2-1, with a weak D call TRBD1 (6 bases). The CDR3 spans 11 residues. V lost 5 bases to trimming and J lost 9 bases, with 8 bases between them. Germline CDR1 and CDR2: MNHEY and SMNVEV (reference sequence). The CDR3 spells CASSPGVEQFF. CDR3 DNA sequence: TGTGCCAGCAGTCCAGGGGTTGAGCAGTTCTTC.

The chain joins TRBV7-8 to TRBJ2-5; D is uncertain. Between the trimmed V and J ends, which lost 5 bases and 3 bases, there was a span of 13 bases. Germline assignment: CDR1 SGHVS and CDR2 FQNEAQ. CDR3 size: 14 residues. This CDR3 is CASSIRPDKETQYF. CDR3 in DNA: TGTGCCAGCAGCATAAGACCCGACAAAGAGACCCAGTACTTC.

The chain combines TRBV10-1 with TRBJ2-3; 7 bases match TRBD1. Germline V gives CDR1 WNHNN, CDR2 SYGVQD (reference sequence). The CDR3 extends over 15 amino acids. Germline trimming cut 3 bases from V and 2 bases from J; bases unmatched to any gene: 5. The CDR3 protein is CASSEDRELTDTQYF. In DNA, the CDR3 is TGCGCCAGCAGTGAAGACAGGGAGCTCACAGATACGCAGTATTTT.

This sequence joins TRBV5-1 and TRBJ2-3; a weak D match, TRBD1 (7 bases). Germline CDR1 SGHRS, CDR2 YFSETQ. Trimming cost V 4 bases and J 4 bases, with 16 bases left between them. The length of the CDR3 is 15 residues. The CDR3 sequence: CASSRGNRGADTQYF. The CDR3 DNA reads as TGCGCCAGCAGCCGGGGGAACAGGGGTGCAGATACGCAGTATTTT.

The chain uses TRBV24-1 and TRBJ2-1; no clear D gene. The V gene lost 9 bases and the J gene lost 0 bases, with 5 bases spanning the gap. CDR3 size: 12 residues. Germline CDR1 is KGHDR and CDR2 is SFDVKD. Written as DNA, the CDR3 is TGTGCCACCCGGAGCTCCTACAATGAGCAGTTCTTC. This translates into CATRSSYNEQFF.

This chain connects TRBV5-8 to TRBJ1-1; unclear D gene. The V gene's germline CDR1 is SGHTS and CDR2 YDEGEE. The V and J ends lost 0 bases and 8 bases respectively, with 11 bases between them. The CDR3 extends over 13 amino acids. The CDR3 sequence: CASSLVRRREAFF. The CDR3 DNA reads TGTGCCAGCAGCTTGGTAAGGCGGCGCGAAGCTTTCTTT. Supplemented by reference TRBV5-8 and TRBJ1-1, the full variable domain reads EAGVTQSPTHLIKTRGQQATLRCSPISGHTSVYWYQQALGLGLQFLLWYDEGEERNRGNFPPRFSGRQFPNYSSELNVNALELEDSALYLCASSLVRRREAFFGQGTRLTVV.

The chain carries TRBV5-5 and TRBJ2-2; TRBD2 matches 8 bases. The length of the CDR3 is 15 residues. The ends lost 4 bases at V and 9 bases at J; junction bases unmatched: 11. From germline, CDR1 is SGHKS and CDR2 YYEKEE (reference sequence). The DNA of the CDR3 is TGTGCCAGCAGCCCCGGGACGGGGGGGGGCCGGGAGCTGTTTTTT. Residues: CASSPGTGGGRELFF.

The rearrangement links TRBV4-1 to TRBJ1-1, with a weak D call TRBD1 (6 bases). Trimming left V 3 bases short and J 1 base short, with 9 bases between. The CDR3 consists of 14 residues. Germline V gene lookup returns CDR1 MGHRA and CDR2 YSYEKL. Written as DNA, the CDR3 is TGCGCCAGCAGCCAGGGACAATCGAACACTGAAGCTTTCTTT. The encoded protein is CASSQGQSNTEAFF.

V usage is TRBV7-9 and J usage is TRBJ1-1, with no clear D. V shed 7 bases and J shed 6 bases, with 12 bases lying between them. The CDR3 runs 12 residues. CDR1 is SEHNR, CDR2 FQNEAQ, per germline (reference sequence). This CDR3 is CASTRDTSEAFF. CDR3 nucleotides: TGTGCCAGCACCCGAGACACTTCTGAAGCTTTCTTT.

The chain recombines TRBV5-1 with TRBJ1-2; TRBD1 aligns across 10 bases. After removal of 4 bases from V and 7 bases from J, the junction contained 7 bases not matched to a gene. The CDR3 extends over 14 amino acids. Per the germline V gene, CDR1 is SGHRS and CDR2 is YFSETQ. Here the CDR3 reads CASSPDRGGRGYTF. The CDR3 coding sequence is TGCGCCAGCAGCCCGGACAGGGGGGGACGTGGCTACACCTTC.

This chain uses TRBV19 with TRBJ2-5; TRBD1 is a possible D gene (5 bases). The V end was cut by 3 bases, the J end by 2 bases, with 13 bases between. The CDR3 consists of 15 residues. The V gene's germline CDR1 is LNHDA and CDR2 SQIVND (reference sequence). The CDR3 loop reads CASSIGGAHQETQYF. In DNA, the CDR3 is TGTGCCAGTAGTATCGGTGGGGCTCATCAAGAGACCCAGTACTTC.